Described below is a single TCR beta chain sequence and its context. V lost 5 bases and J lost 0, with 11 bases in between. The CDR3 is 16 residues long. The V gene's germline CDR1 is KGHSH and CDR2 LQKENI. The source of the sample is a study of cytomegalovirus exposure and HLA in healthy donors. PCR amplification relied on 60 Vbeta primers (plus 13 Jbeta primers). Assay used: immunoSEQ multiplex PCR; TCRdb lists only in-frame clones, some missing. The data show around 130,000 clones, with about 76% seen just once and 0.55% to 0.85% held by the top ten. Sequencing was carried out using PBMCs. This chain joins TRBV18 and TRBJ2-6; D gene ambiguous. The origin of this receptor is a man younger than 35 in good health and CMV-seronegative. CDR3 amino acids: CASSLALDSGANVLTF. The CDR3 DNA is TGTGCCAGCTCATTAGCCCTGGACTCTGGGGCCAACGTCCTGACTTTC. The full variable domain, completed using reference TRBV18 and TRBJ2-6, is NAGVMQNPRHLVRRRGQEARLRCSPMKGHSHVYWYRQLPEEGLKFMVYLQKENIIDESGMPKERFSAEFPKEGPSILRIQQVVRGDSAAYFCASSLALDSGANVLTFGAGSRLTVL.